The 9 T cell receptor beta chains below all came from one sample that was sequenced in a study of blood T cell repertoires in COVID-19. Only in-frame clones appear in the TCRdb table, and some are missing; sequencing was by immunoSEQ multiplex PCR. The data show roughly 100,000 clones, over 65% seen once. The specimen sequenced was peripheral blood. All receptors come from a human donor in a cohort sampled during active COVID-19.

The rearrangement uses TRBV10-3 and TRBJ2-3; D may be TRBD2 (5 bases). This CDR3 region has 13 residues. Germline assignment: CDR1 ENHRY and CDR2 SYGVKD. V lost 5 bases and J 1 base, leaving 7 bases between the germline ends. The CDR3 DNA sequence: TGTGCCATCAGTCCAGCGGGCACAGATACGCAGTATTTT. It yields the protein CAISPAGTDTQYF.

The chain combines TRBV10-1 with TRBJ2-3, with TRBD1 as a possible D gene (5 bases). V was shortened by 5 bases and J by 1 base, with 10 bases between the two germline ends. The CDR3 loop spans 14 amino acids. Germline CDR1 and CDR2: WNHNN and SYGVQD (reference sequence). The CDR3, as DNA: TGCGCCAGCAGTCTAGGGGTGCGCACAGATACGCAGTATTTT. It is translated as CASSLGVRTDTQYF.

The CDR3 reads CASSLRGVEETQYF. The CDR3 coding sequence is TGTGCCAGCAGCTTACGGGGGGTGGAAGAGACCCAGTACTTC. V gene TRBV5-8 combines with J gene TRBJ2-5, with 7 nucleotides matching TRBD2. The CDR3 sequence is 14 residues long. Germline V gives CDR1 SGHTS, CDR2 YDEGEE. The junction had 4 bases not matched to a gene; V was cut back by 2 bases and J by 3 bases.

This chain links TRBV11-2 with TRBJ1-2; 8 nucleotides line up with TRBD1. The germline V gene encodes CDR1 SGHAT and CDR2 FQNNGV. The trim removed 3 bases at V and 7 bases at J, leaving 7 bases unmatched. This CDR3 has 14 amino acids. For the CDR3, the DNA is TGTGCCAGCAGCTTCGGACAGGGATTAATTGGCTACACCTTC. This encodes CASSFGQGLIGYTF.

The chain carries TRBV28 and TRBJ2-7; D not certain. Germline assignment: CDR1 MDHEN and CDR2 SYDVKM. Trimming took 8 bases from V and 3 from J, leaving 11 bases between them. This CDR3 is 12 amino acids long. The CDR3 spells CASRGRLYEQYF. DNA of the CDR3: TGTGCCAGCCGTGGCCGCCTCTACGAGCAGTACTTC.

V usage is TRBV4-3 and J usage is TRBJ1-5, with D tentatively TRBD1 (5 bases). The CDR3 loop spans 15 amino acids. V shed 0 bases and J shed 5 bases, with 11 bases lying between them. Germline CDR1 and CDR2: LGHNA and YSLEER. The CDR3 DNA reads as TGCGCCAGCAGCCAAGATGGGGGGGGTGATCAGCCCCAGCATTTT. It translates to CASSQDGGGDQPQHF.

The sample holds a few counts of this clone. The chain is built from TRBV5-5 and TRBJ2-3, with a weak D call TRBD1 (5 bases). Germline V gene data show CDR1 as SGHKS and CDR2 as YYEKEE (reference sequence). Trimming left V 1 base short and J 2 bases short, with 11 bases between. This CDR3 is built from 15 residues. CDR3 sequence reads: CASSLLGQTTDTQYF. The DNA of the CDR3 is TGTGCCAGCAGCTTGTTGGGGCAGACCACAGATACGCAGTATTTT.

The gene calls are TRBV2 and TRBJ2-5, with a weak D call TRBD2 (5 bases). Trimming removed 3 bases from V and 5 bases from J, with 13 bases in between. In germline, CDR1 is SNHLY, CDR2 FYNNEI. The CDR3 sequence is 14 residues long. The DNA of the CDR3 is TGTGCCAGCAGTGAGTCCCCCCGGGGTGAGACCCAGTACTTC. This gives the protein CASSESPRGETQYF. The variable domain in full, with the rest retrieved from reference TRBV2 and TRBJ2-5, is EPEVTQTPSHQVTQMGQEVILRCVPISNHLYFYWYRQILGQKVEFLVSFYNNEISEKSEIFDDQFSVERPDGSNFTLKIRSTKLEDSAMYFCASSESPRGETQYFGPGTRLLVL.

The chain combines TRBV5-1 with TRBJ1-1; D may be TRBD1 (6 bases). This CDR3 has 14 residues. V lost 4 bases and J lost 1, with 11 bases in between. The germline CDR1 and CDR2 sequences are SGHRS and YFSETQ. CDR3 in DNA: TGCGCCAGCAGCGCGAAACAGGGGAACACTGAAGCTTTCTTT. Amino acid sequence: CASSAKQGNTEAFF.